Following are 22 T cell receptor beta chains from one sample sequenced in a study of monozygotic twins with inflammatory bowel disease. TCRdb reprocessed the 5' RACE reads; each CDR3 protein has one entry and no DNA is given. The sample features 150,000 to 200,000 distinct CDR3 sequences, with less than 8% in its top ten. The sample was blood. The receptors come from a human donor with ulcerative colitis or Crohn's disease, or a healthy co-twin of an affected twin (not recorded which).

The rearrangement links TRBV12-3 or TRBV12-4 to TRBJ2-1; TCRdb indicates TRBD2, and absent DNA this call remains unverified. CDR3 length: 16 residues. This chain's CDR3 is CASSLLRTSGGHEQFF.

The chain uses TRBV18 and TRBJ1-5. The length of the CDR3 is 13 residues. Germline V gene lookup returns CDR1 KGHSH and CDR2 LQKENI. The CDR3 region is CASSSSNNQPQHF. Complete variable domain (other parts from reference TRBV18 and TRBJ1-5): NAGVMQNPRHLVRRRGQEARLRCSPMKGHSHVYWYRQLPEEGLKFMVYLQKENIIDESGMPKERFSAEFPKEGPSILRIQQVVRGDSAAYFCASSSSNNQPQHFGDGTRLSIL.

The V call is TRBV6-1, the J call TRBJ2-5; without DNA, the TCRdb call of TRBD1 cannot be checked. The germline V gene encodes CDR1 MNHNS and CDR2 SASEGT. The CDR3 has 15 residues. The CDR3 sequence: CASSLIPTGRETQYF.

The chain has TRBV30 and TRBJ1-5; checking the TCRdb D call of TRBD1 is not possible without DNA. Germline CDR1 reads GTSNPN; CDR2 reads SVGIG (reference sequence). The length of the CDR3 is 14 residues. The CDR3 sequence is CAWSTGSSNQPQHF.

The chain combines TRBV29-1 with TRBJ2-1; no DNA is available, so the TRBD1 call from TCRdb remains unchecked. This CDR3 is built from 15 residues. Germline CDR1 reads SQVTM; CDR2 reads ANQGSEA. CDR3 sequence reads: CSVEAGALRYNEQFF.

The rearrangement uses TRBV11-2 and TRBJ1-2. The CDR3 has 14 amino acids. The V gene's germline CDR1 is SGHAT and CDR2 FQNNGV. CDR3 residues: CASSLGSGNYGYTF. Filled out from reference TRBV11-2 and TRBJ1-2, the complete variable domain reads EAGVAQSPRYKIIEKRQSVAFWCNPISGHATLYWYQQILGQGPKLLIQFQNNGVVDDSQLPKDRFSAERLKGVDSTLKIQPAKLEDSAVYLCASSLGSGNYGYTFGSGTRLTVV.

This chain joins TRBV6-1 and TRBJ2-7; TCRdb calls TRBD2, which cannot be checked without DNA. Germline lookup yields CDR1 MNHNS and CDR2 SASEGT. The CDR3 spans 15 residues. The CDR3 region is CASSVGAGLAYEQYF.

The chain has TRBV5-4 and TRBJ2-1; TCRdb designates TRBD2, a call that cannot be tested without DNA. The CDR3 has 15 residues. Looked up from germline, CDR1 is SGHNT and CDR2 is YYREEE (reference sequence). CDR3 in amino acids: CASSFIAGALNEQFF. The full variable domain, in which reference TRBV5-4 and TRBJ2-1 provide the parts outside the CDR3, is ETGVTQSPTHLIKTRGQQVTLRCSSQSGHNTVSWYQQALGQGPQFIFQYYREEENGRGNFPPRFSGLQFPNYSSELNVNALELDDSALYLCASSFIAGALNEQFFGPGTRLTVL.

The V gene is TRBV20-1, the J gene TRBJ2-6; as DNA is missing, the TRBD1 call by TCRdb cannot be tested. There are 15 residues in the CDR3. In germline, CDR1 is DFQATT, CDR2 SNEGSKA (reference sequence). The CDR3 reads CSAEPDRAGANVLTF.

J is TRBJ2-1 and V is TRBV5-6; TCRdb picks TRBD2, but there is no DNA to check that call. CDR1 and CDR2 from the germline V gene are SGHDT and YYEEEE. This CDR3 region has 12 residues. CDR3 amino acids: CASSLPSQPQFF.

CDR3: CAIDRPSDTNEQFF. The V and J genes are TRBV2 and TRBJ2-1; absent DNA, TCRdb's TRBD2 call cannot be checked. Per germline, CDR1 SNHLY and CDR2 FYNNEI. CDR3 length: 14 amino acids.

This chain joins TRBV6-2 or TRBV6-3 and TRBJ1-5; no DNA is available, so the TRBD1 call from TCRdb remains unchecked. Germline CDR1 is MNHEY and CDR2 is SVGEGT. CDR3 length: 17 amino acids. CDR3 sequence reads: CASSYDRGHGVNQPQHF.

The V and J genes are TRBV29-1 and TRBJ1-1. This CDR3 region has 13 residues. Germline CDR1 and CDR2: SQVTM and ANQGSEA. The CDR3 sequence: CSVEDRRRTEAFF.

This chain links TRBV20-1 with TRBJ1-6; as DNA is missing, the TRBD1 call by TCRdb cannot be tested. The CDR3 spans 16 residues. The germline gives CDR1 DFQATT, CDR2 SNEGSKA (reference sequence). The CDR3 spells CSANLRGSSYNSPLHF.

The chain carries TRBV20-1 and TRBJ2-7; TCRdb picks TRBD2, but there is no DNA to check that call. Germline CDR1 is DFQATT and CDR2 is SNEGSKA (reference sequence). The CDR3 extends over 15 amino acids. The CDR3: CSARDGASGSYEQYF.

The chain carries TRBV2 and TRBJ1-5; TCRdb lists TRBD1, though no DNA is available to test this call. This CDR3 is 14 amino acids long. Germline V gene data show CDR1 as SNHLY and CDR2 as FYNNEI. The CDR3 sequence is CASNFGGSDQPQHF.

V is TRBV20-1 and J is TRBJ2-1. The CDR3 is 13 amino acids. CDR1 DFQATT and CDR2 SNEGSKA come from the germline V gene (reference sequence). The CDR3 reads CSARELSYNEQFF.

CDR3 region: CASSLYPGLTYNEQFF. The genes are TRBV5-1 and TRBJ2-1; without DNA, the TCRdb call of TRBD2 cannot be checked. Germline V gene data show CDR1 as SGHRS and CDR2 as YFSETQ. The CDR3 has 16 residues.

CDR3 sequence reads: CASSSGTSASYEQYF. This rearrangement joins TRBV5-1 to TRBJ2-7; TCRdb lists TRBD2, though no DNA is available to test this call. This CDR3 comprises 15 residues. CDR1 and CDR2 (germline): SGHRS, YFSETQ.

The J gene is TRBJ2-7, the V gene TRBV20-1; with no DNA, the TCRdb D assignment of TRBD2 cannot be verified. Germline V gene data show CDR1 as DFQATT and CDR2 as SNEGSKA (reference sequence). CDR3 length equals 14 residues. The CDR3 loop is CSALRLGGPYEQYF.

The CDR3 loop reads CSATSLRLAGLDEQFF. The rearrangement links TRBV20-1 to TRBJ2-1; the D gene TCRdb calls, TRBD2, cannot be checked with no DNA. CDR1 is DFQATT and CDR2 is SNEGSKA in the germline V gene (reference sequence). This CDR3 region has 16 residues.

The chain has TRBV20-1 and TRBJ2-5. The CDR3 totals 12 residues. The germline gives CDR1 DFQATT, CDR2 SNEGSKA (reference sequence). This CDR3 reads CSATDTAETQYF.